This T cell receptor (beta chain) comes out of a study of blood T cell repertoires in COVID-19. About the study: The United States, Italy and Spain provided the acute and convalescent COVID-19 samples. T cells, B-cell-depleted T cells, or PBMCs provided the cDNA or gDNA that served as material.

As processed by the authors: Reference gene primer amplification yielded estimated nucleated cell counts. Some clones are missing from TCRdb's copy, which holds only in-frame ones; the method was immunoSEQ multiplex PCR. V and J calls and clone size come straight from that table; D and trimming were deduced from the DNA. The data hold 50,000 or so clones, with roughly 90% observed a single time. This clone appeared a single time. The sample taken for sequencing was peripheral blood. The receptor comes from a man older than 75 with acute or convalescent COVID-19.

The CDR3 sequence is CAILQGNYGYTF. The CDR3, as DNA: TGCGCCATCTTACAGGGTAACTATGGCTACACCTTC. The V call is TRBV5-1, the J call TRBJ1-2, with TRBD1 as a possible D gene (6 bases). V lost 9 bases to trimming and J lost 1 base, with 10 bases between them. Germline V lookup: CDR1 SGHRS, CDR2 YFSETQ. This CDR3 is built from 12 residues. Based on the CDR3 plus reference TRBV5-1 and TRBJ1-2, the full variable domain is KAGVTQTPRYLIKTRGQQVTLSCSPISGHRSVSWYQQTPGQGLQFLFEYFSETQRNKGNFPGRFSGRQFSNSRSEMNVSTLELGDSALYLCAILQGNYGYTFGSGTRLTVV.